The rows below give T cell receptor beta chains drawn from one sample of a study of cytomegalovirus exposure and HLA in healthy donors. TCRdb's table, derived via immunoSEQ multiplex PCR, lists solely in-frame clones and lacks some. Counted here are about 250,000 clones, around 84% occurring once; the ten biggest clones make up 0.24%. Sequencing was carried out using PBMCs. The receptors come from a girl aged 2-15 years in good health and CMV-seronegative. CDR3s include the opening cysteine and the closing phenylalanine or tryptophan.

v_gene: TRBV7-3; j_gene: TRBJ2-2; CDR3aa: CASSHGAMGQTGELFF
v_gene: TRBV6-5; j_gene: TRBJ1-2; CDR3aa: CASSYSGTAPMDGYTF
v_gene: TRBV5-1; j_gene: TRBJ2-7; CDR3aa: CASSLTSGVYEQYF
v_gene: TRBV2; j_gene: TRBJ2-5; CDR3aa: CASLDRGQETQYF
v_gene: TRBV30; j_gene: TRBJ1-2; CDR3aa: CAWGQGASNYGYTF
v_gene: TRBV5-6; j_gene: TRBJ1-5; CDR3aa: CASSSRPQGNQPQHF
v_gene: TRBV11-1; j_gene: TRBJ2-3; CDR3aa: CASSFAGGPDTQYF
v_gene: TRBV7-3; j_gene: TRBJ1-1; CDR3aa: CASSLNVLTEAFF
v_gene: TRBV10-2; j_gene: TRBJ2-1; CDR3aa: CASSEVVLSRSHEQFF
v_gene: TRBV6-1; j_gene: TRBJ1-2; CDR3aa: CASSERWGRYGYTF
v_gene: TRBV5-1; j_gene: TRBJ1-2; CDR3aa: CASSYEGTGVYGYTF
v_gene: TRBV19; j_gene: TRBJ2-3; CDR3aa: CASSAPGLADRGDTQYF
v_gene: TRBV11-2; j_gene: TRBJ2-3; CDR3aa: CASRGLDTQYF
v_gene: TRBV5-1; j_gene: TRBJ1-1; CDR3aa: CASSSLGGTEAFF
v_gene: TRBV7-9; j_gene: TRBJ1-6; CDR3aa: CASSERDRGNSPLHF
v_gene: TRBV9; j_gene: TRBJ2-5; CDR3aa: CASSVGTSGTQETQYF
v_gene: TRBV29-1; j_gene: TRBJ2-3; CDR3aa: CSVEDRMGTSADTQYF
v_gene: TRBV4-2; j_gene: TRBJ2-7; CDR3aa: CASSQSAQIPYEQYF
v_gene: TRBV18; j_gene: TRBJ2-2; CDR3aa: CASSLAGNTGELFF
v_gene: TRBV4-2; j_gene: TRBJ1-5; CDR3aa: CASSQGVRLGQISNQPQHF
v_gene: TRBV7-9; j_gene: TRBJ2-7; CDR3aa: CASSPLSAYEQYF
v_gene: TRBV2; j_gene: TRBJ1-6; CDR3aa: CASSVTDRGDSPLHF
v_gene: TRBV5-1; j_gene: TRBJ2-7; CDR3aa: CASSLPRGGTYEQYF
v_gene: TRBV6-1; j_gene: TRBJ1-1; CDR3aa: CASFIQGNTEAFF
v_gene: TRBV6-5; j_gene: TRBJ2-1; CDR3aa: CASSGGTVFEQFF
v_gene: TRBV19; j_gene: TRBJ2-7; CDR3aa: CASSDTGFYEQYF
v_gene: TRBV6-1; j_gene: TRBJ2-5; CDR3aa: CASLPGGDKETQYF
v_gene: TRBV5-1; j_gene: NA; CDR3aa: CASSPTRYHEQYF
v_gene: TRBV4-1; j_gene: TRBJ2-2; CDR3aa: CASSQDRNTGELFF
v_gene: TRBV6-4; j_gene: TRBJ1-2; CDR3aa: CASSGPYGYTF
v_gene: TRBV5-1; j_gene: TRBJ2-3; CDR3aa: CASSTTSGADTLYF
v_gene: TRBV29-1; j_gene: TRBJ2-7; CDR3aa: CSVEAPDRAHYEQYF
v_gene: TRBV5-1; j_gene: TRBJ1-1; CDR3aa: CASSFGAEAFF
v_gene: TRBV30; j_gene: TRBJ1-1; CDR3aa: CAWRTGGTEAFF
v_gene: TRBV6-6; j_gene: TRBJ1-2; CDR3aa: CASRRTGTNYGYTF
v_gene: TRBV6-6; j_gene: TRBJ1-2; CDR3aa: CASSRGETGPYGYTF
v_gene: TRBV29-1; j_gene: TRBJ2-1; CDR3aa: CSVGRTGNNEQFF
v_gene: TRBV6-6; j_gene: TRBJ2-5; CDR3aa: CASSYATSETQYF
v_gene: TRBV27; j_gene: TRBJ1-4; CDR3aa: CASSAGRGELFF
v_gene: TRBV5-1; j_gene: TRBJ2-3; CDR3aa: CASRTRPADTQYF
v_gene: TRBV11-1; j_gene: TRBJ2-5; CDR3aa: CASSVSPVGTPGETQYF